This TCR beta chain stems from a study of Ad26.COV2.S vaccination and SARS-CoV-2 variants (dated by TCRdb to about 2021). In the study overall: Vaccine-arm donors were drawn from COV1001, a multicentre, randomized, double-blind, placebo-controlled phase I-IIa trial of Ad26.COV2.S in healthy adults. Ad26.COV2.S was given intramuscularly at 5x10^10 or 1x10^11 viral particles, as a single shot or as two shots 56 days apart. TCRbeta repertoire sequencing was used to assess the specificity and breadth of SARS-CoV-2-reactive T cell receptors after Ad26.COV2.S vaccination. A total of roughly 32 samples were included in the TCR-sequenced set, comprising about 20 Ad26.COV2.S vaccine recipients, 5 placebo recipients and 8 SARS-CoV-2 convalescent individuals. Trial participants were randomized into five groups of five, in which low-dose or high-dose Ad26.COV2.S was given once or twice, or placebo was given on both occasions. Throughout the experiments and outcome assessment, investigators stayed blinded to trial group allocation. The paper's findings and limits, for the study overall: After vaccination, substantial breadth of spike-specific CD8+ and CD4+ T cell responses was reported. The study lacked the statistical power to compare responses across vaccine doses or regimens. Vaccine and placebo recipients had similar non-spike TCR breadth, a finding consistent with the vaccine containing only spike. Compared with placebo recipients, Ad26.COV2.S recipients showed higher spike-specific TCR breadth (P = 0.0014). It was noted by the authors that total T cell responses may have been underestimated by the TCR breadth and depth analyses.

With respect to this clone: No cognate antigen has been identified for it. Base qualities are not recorded, but no much larger clone differs from it by a single base.

The treatment or condition label of this sample denotes: 15 to 20 received Ad26.COV2.S at low or high dose, single or two shots; several received placebo; per-sample allocation not given. For vaccine and placebo recipients, repertoires were sequenced using samples collected on day 63 after the first injection. Between 29 July and 7 August 2020, Cohort 1b enrolled approximately 26 adults aged 18-55 years at one site in Boston, USA. Ad26.COV2.S was a replication-incompetent adenovirus type 26 vector expressing a prefusion-stabilized SARS-CoV-2 spike protein from the original Wuhan strain. Including cysteine and phenylalanine, the CDR3 has 14 amino acids. CDR3 DNA is the only sequence kept; it has 42 bases, read in frame from the first base. At the junction V is shortened by 5 bases and J by 7 bases, with 15 bases in between. The germline V gene gives CDR1 as SGHTA and CDR2 as FQGNSA. The immunoSEQ Assay was the method used to sequence TCRbeta CDR3 regions. After extraction, genomic DNA underwent amplification by bias-controlled multiplex PCR, followed by high-throughput sequencing. Processing in the source paper ran as follows. Collapsing and filtering of sequences were performed to quantify the absolute abundance of each unique TCRbeta CDR3 region. T cell fraction was estimated by normalization of TCRbeta template counts to usable DNA, with usable DNA being measured through amplification of reference genes present in all nucleated cells. Repertoire TCRs were annotated as SARS-CoV-2-specific when V gene, CDR3 amino acid sequence and J gene were exactly matched to a known reactive TCR set. MIRA supplied the reference SARS-CoV-2 TCR set, which was filtered for enrichment in COVID-19-positive ImmuneCODE repertoires so that public or cross-reactive TCRs were removed. Using the MIRA antigens, annotated TCRs were further analysed by specific ORF or by position within an ORF. Breadth was defined as annotated unique rearrangements over total unique productive rearrangements; depth was the summed frequency of those rearrangements. TCR breadth was compared between groups using two-sided Wilcoxon rank-sum tests. TCRdb mirrors the immuneACCESS table, restricted to in-frame sequences. Some clones are absent from its copies; in checked studies, under half trace to an unresolved V gene, and the reason for the others is unknown. From that table come the V and J calls and clone size; the DNA was used to work out D and trimming. The sample includes about 400,000 clones, with about nine tenths observed a single time. The ten largest clones capture 1.5% to 2% of the sample.

Specimen: peripheral blood, collected in a trial of Ad26.COV2.S vaccine versus placebo. The origin of this receptor is a person aged 18-65 years who received the Ad26.COV2.S COVID-19 vaccine or a placebo. This chain is built from TRBV7-2 and TRBJ1-5; no D gene can be assigned with confidence. The sequenced DNA: TGTGCCAGCAGCCCACCGGGCGGTAGCCAGCCCCAGCATTTT. The encoded protein is CASSPPGGSQPQHF.